This T cell receptor (beta chain) was observed in a study of cytomegalovirus exposure and HLA in healthy donors. The germline V gene has CDR1 MNHEY and CDR2 SVGAGI. This CDR3 region has 14 residues. Germline trimming cut 10 bases from V and 3 bases from J; bases unmatched to any gene: 4. 13 Jbeta primers and 60 Vbeta primers were used for the PCR. The data were produced by immunoSEQ multiplex PCR, yet TCRdb's version contains in-frame clones alone and is incomplete. The sample lists under 250,000 clones, around 84% occurring once. This receptor was taken from a girl under 10 years old in good health and CMV-seronegative. The rearrangement links TRBV6-5 to TRBJ2-1; 12 bases align to TRBD1. Sequencing used PBMCs. CDR3 sequence: CATGQGAGYNEQFF. For the CDR3, the DNA is TGTGCCACGGGACAGGGGGCCGGCTACAATGAGCAGTTCTTC.